A single sample is the source of the 14 T cell receptor beta chains below, sequenced in a study of Ad26.COV2.S vaccination and SARS-CoV-2 variants. The repertoire was sequenced with immunoSEQ multiplex PCR; TCRdb's copy has only in-frame clones and lacks some. There are 350,000 to 450,000 clones in the sample; approximately 90% occur only once, and approximately 1.9% lies in the top ten. The sample's treatment: approximately 18 received Ad26.COV2.S at low or high dose, single or two shots; 5 received placebo; per-sample allocation not given. Specimen acquisition occurred on day 63 following the initial vaccine or placebo injection. The source material was peripheral blood, sampled in a trial of Ad26.COV2.S vaccine versus placebo. Receptors originate from a person between 18 and 60 years old who received the Ad26.COV2.S COVID-19 vaccine or a placebo.

The V and J genes are TRBV5-8 and TRBJ1-3; D may be TRBD1 (5 bases). In germline, CDR1 is SGHTS, CDR2 YDEGEE. The V and J ends lost 3 bases and 0 bases respectively, with 7 bases between them. This CDR3 region has 14 residues. The CDR3 DNA reads TGTGCCAGCAGCTCGGACAACTCTGGAAACACCATATATTTT. Protein sequence: CASSSDNSGNTIYF. Full variable domain (outside the CDR3, taken from reference TRBV5-8 and TRBJ1-3): EAGVTQSPTHLIKTRGQQATLRCSPISGHTSVYWYQQALGLGLQFLLWYDEGEERNRGNFPPRFSGRQFPNYSSELNVNALELEDSALYLCASSSDNSGNTIYFGEGSWLTVV.

The V and J genes are TRBV7-9 and TRBJ2-1; 7 positions match TRBD2. Trimming removed 3 bases from V and 3 bases from J; junction bases left unmatched: 5. From germline, CDR1 is SEHNR and CDR2 FQNEAQ (reference sequence). The CDR3 is 15 amino acids. The CDR3 nucleotides are TGTGCCAGCAGCTTCCGGGGGGTAGGCTACAATGAGCAGTTCTTC. Protein sequence: CASSFRGVGYNEQFF.

The chain links TRBV6-6 to TRBJ1-2; 11 bases fit TRBD1. After removal of 5 bases from V and 4 bases from J, the junction contained 9 bases not matched to a gene. The germline V gene encodes CDR1 MNHNY and CDR2 SVGAGI (reference sequence). The CDR3 is 16 residues long. The CDR3 spells CASSRRTGGSSYGYTF. CDR3 sequence (DNA): TGTGCCAGCAGTCGACGGACAGGGGGCTCCAGCTATGGCTACACCTTC.

The CDR3 coding sequence is TGTGCCAGCAGCCCTGAATCCGGGACAGGGGCGCGCGAGCAGTACTTC. It is translated as CASSPESGTGAREQYF. The chain couples TRBV27 to TRBJ2-7, with 10 bases fitting TRBD1. The length of the CDR3 is 16 residues. V shed 6 bases and J 6 bases; nucleotides not matched to a gene: 14. In germline, CDR1 is MNHEY, CDR2 SMNVEV (reference sequence).

The gene calls are TRBV15 and TRBJ1-2, with a weak D call TRBD1 (5 bases). Deletions cut 0 bases from V and 10 bases from J, with 9 bases between. The CDR3 length is 12 residues. Germline V lookup: CDR1 LNHNV, CDR2 YYDKDF (reference sequence). CDR3 sequence reads: CATSRETDYYTF. The CDR3 DNA reads as TGTGCCACCAGCAGAGAGACAGATTACTACACCTTC. Full variable domain (remainder filled in from reference TRBV15 and TRBJ1-2): DAMVIQNPRYQVTQFGKPVTLSCSQTLNHNVMYWYQQKSSQAPKLLFHYYDKDFNNEADTPDNFQSRRPNTSFCFLDIRSPGLGDTAMYLCATSRETDYYTFGSGTRLTVV.

The J gene is TRBJ1-2, the V gene TRBV27; 10 bases match TRBD1. The germline V gene encodes CDR1 MNHEY and CDR2 SMNVEV (reference sequence). J was trimmed by 4 bases and V by 5 bases; bases with no gene match: 10. CDR3 length equals 16 residues. DNA of the CDR3: TGTGCCAGCAGTCCTCTGACAGGGGGCATCGTCTATGGCTACACCTTC. This sequence encodes CASSPLTGGIVYGYTF.

This chain links TRBV3-1 (or the pseudogene TRBV3-2) with TRBJ2-7; no definite D call. The V and J ends lost 1 base and 2 bases respectively, with 12 bases between them. The CDR3 spans 15 residues. The germline V gene encodes CDR1 LGHDT and CDR2 YNNKEL (reference sequence). In DNA, the CDR3 is TGTGCCAGCAGCCAAGGGAGTAGTGGGGCCTACGAGCAGTACTTC. Encoded protein: CASSQGSSGAYEQYF.

The chain couples TRBV18 to TRBJ2-5; the D gene is possibly TRBD1 (6 bases). Germline lookup yields CDR1 KGHSH and CDR2 LQKENI. V dropped 4 bases and J dropped 4 bases, with 13 bases sitting between them. This CDR3 has 14 residues. CDR3 sequence (DNA): TGTGCCAGCTCACTTAACAGGGCCCGAGAGACCCAGTACTTC. Its protein product is CASSLNRARETQYF.

The chain recombines TRBV7-9 with TRBJ1-2; D possibly corresponds to TRBD1 (6 bases). CDR1 SEHNR and CDR2 FQNEAQ come from the germline V gene (reference sequence). CDR3 length: 15 residues. V shed 5 bases and J shed 7 bases, with 20 bases lying between them. CDR3 protein: CASSPQGTRYGGYTF. As DNA, the CDR3 is TGTGCCAGCAGCCCCCAGGGGACGAGATACGGTGGCTACACCTTC.

The sample holds a few counts of this clone. The V gene is TRBV6-5, the J gene TRBJ2-7; D gene uncertain. Germline values: CDR1 MNHEY, CDR2 SVGAGI. The ends were cut back, 3 bases at V and 2 bases at J, with 14 bases in the middle. This CDR3 region has 15 residues. CDR3 sequence (DNA): TGTGCCAGCAGTTATATGATGGGGAAGCCCTACGAGCAGTACTTC. This encodes CASSYMMGKPYEQYF.

This chain connects TRBV28 to TRBJ2-2, with 7 bases matching TRBD2. This CDR3 region has 15 residues. Trimming cost V 5 bases and J 3 bases; bases outside gene matches: 6. Germline-derived CDR1 and CDR2 are MDHEN and SYDVKM. The CDR3 sequence: CASSSGAIDTGELFF. CDR3 coding DNA: TGTGCCAGCAGTAGCGGGGCGATAGACACCGGGGAGCTGTTTTTT.

DNA of the CDR3: TGTGCCAGCAGTTACTCCCGGGACAACAATGAAAAACTGTTTTTT. As protein: CASSYSRDNNEKLFF. The chain is built from TRBV6-5 and TRBJ1-4; the D gene is possibly TRBD1 (6 bases). CDR3 size: 15 residues. The germline V and J ends were trimmed by 0 bases and 5 bases, with 10 bases remaining between them. CDR1 and CDR2 from the germline V gene are MNHEY and SVGAGI.

This chain uses TRBV5-4 with TRBJ2-5, with D possibly being TRBD2 (5 bases). V was cut by 4 bases and J by 5 bases, with 18 bases left in between. The V gene's germline CDR1 is SGHNT and CDR2 YYREEE (reference sequence). The CDR3 totals 15 residues. CDR3 bases: TGTGCCAGCAGCACCCAGGACGGAGGAATCGAGACCCAGTACTTC. Translating it yields CASSTQDGGIETQYF.

V is TRBV7-9 and J is TRBJ2-3; D might be TRBD2 (6 bases). Germline assignment: CDR1 SEHNR and CDR2 FQNEAQ (reference sequence). V lost 1 base to trimming and J lost 8 bases, with 10 bases between them. The CDR3 runs to 13 residues. In DNA form, the CDR3 reads TGTGCCAGCAGCTTAGGTGGAGGGGCTACGCAGTATTTT. As protein: CASSLGGGATQYF.